A single sample is the source of the 30 T cell receptor beta chains below, sequenced in a study of OX40 agonist ivuxolimab in advanced cancers. Generated by immunoSEQ multiplex PCR, the TCRdb table keeps only in-frame clones and is missing some. The sample consists of approximately 90,000 clones, around nine tenths of them appearing once. The material sequenced was CD4+ or CD8+ T cells sorted from blood, taken in a trial of the OX40 agonist ivuxolimab. These receptors all stem from an adult with an advanced solid tumor such as melanoma, head and neck, liver or kidney cancer.

The genes are TRBV7-3 and TRBJ2-2; D possibly corresponds to TRBD1 (6 bases). V shed 0 bases and J shed 6 bases, with 11 bases lying between them. Germline V gene lookup returns CDR1 SGHTA and CDR2 FQGTGA. This CDR3 has 15 amino acids. The CDR3: CASSLTVQGSGELFF. DNA of the CDR3: TGTGCCAGCAGCTTAACGGTGCAGGGGTCCGGGGAGCTGTTTTTT.

CDR3 loop: CAWTSGTRYGEQFF. The CDR3 DNA follows: TGTGCCTGGACTTCCGGGACACGCTATGGAGAGCAGTTCTTC. The V call is TRBV30, the J call TRBJ2-1; D perhaps matches TRBD1 (6 bases). Trimming left V 4 bases short and J 10 bases short, with 20 bases between. This CDR3 is 14 amino acids long. CDR1 GTSNPN and CDR2 SVGIG come from the germline V gene (reference sequence). Filled out from reference TRBV30 and TRBJ2-1, the complete variable domain reads SQTIHQWPATLVQPVGSPLSLECTVEGTSNPNLYWYRQAAGRGLQLLFYSVGIGQISSEVPQNLSASRPQDRQFILSSKKLLLSDSGFYLCAWTSGTRYGEQFFGPGTRLTVL.

This chain connects TRBV9 to TRBJ2-5; weak D call: TRBD2 (6 bases). The CDR3 has 14 residues. V lost 2 bases to trimming and J lost 2 bases, with 10 bases between them. Germline loops: CDR1 SGDLS, CDR2 YYNGEE. CDR3 sequence: CASSVGDFQETQYF. The CDR3 nucleotides are TGTGCCAGCAGCGTGGGGGACTTTCAAGAGACCCAGTACTTC. The full variable domain, rest sourced from reference TRBV9 and TRBJ2-5, is DSGVTQTPKHLITATGQRVTLRCSPRSGDLSVYWYQQSLDQGLQFLIQYYNGEERAKGNILERFSAQQFPDLHSELNLSSLELGDSALYFCASSVGDFQETQYFGPGTRLLVL.

The chain couples TRBV2 to TRBJ1-6; weak D call: TRBD1 (5 bases). Germline V gene sequence: CDR1 SNHLY, CDR2 FYNNEI. V was trimmed by 6 bases and J by 5 bases, leaving 11 bases between them. The CDR3 runs to 14 residues. The CDR3 loop reads CASRPQGNNSPLHF. The CDR3 DNA reads TGTGCCAGCAGGCCCCAGGGAAATAATTCACCCCTCCACTTT.

This sequence joins TRBV7-2 and TRBJ1-5; 8 bases line up with TRBD1. CDR1 is SGHTA and CDR2 is FQGNSA in the germline V gene. The CDR3 is 14 residues long. The V segment lost 6 bases and the J segment 2 bases; nucleotides outside the gene matches: 3. CDR3 residues: CASSPTGGNQPQHF. The CDR3 bases are TGTGCCAGCAGTCCGACAGGGGGCAATCAGCCCCAGCATTTT. The full variable domain, completed using reference TRBV7-2 and TRBJ1-5, is GAGVSQSPSNKVTEKGKDVELRCDPISGHTALYWYRQSLGQGLEFLIYFQGNSAPDKSGLPSDRFSAERTGGSVSTLTIQRTQQEDSAVYLCASSPTGGNQPQHFGDGTRLSIL.

The chain combines TRBV7-8 with TRBJ2-7; 7 nucleotides align to TRBD1. V lost 6 bases, J lost 0 bases, and 2 bases stayed unmatched. The germline CDR1 and CDR2 sequences are SGHVS and FQNEAQ. The length of the CDR3 is 13 residues. This chain's CDR3 is CASSEGASYEQYF. In DNA, the CDR3 is TGTGCCAGCAGTGAGGGGGCCTCCTACGAGCAGTACTTC. Complete variable domain (other parts from reference TRBV7-8 and TRBJ2-7): GAGVSQSPRYKVAKRGQDVALRCDPISGHVSLFWYQQALGQGPEFLTYFQNEAQLDKSGLPSDRFFAERPEGSVSTLKIQRTQQEDSAVYLCASSEGASYEQYFGPGTRLTVT.

The chain uses TRBV6-1 and TRBJ1-5; no firm D call. Trimming removed 7 bases at V and 4 bases at J, with 17 bases between. The CDR3 has 15 residues. Germline V lookup: CDR1 MNHNS, CDR2 SASEGT. The CDR3 sequence: CASTSPLSGNQPQHF. CDR3 sequence (DNA): TGTGCCAGCACGTCGCCCCTCTCGGGGAATCAGCCCCAGCATTTT.

The chain is built from TRBV12-2 and TRBJ1-1; the D segment call TRBD1 is taken from the table without a DNA check. TRBV12-2 is classified as a pseudogene. The CDR3 runs to 17 residues. The CDR3 spells CASRSPCSRGRATEAFF. CDR3 in DNA: TGTGCAAGTCGCTCCCCCTGTAGCAGGGGCAGAGCCACTGAAGCTTTCTTT.

The chain joins TRBV6-6 to TRBJ2-7; 9 nucleotides line up with TRBD2. Germline loops: CDR1 MNHNY, CDR2 SVGAGI (reference sequence). V shed 7 bases, J shed 4 bases, and the junction held 11 bases outside the gene matches. The CDR3 loop spans 15 amino acids. CDR3 DNA sequence: TGTGCCAGCACTAGCGGGAAAACTATCGTGTACGAGCAGTACTTC. This gives the protein CASTSGKTIVYEQYF.

V is TRBV6-5 and J is TRBJ2-3, with TRBD2 matching over 7 bases. Looked up from germline, CDR1 is MNHEY and CDR2 is SVGAGI. This CDR3 comprises 14 residues. J lost 5 bases, V lost 5 bases, and 7 bases had no gene match. CDR3 sequence (DNA): TGTGCCAGCAGTCTCCGACTAGCAGGAGATACGCAGTATTTT. Amino acid sequence: CASSLRLAGDTQYF.

The chain has TRBV6-5 and TRBJ2-1; D is ambiguous. Trimming shortened V by 5 bases and J by 1 base, and 12 bases separated the two germline ends. The germline V gene encodes CDR1 MNHEY and CDR2 SVGAGI. The CDR3 extends over 15 amino acids. CDR3 residues: CASSTLTASYNEQFF. The CDR3, as DNA: TGTGCCAGCAGTACCCTTACAGCGTCCTACAATGAGCAGTTCTTC.

V usage is TRBV28 and J usage is TRBJ1-2; 8 bases are shared with TRBD1. This CDR3 has 16 amino acids. CDR1 is MDHEN, CDR2 SYDVKM, per germline. The V segment lost 4 bases and the J segment 7 bases; nucleotides outside the gene matches: 14. The CDR3 region has the DNA TGTGCCAGCAGTTCCCCCTCCGGGACAGGCTCCACTGGCTACACCTTC. Encoded protein: CASSSPSGTGSTGYTF.

The CDR3 DNA reads as TGCGCCAGCAGTCAGGGACAGGACAATCAGCCCCAGCATTTT. Protein: CASSQGQDNQPQHF. This chain uses TRBV5-1 with TRBJ1-5; 8 bases match TRBD1. V gave up 5 bases and J gave up 3 bases; unmatched junction bases: 4. The CDR3 contains 14 residues. Germline V gene lookup returns CDR1 SGHRS and CDR2 YFSETQ.

The gene calls are TRBV6-1 and TRBJ1-5; D is ambiguous. The CDR3 length is 14 residues. Trimming pared 4 bases from V and 0 bases from J, leaving 7 bases between. Per germline, CDR1 MNHNS and CDR2 SASEGT. The CDR3 bases are TGTGCCAGCAGTGCGACACATAGCAATCAGCCCCAGCATTTT. This encodes CASSATHSNQPQHF.

This chain uses TRBV5-1 with TRBJ2-5, with D possibly TRBD1 on 6 matching bases. Germline V gene sequence: CDR1 SGHRS, CDR2 YFSETQ. CDR3 length: 16 residues. Between the trimmed V and J ends, which lost 4 bases and 9 bases, there was a span of 25 bases. CDR3 region: CASSQSDSPISVAQYF. The CDR3 DNA follows: TGCGCCAGCAGCCAGTCGGACAGTCCCATATCCGTGGCCCAGTACTTC.

V usage is TRBV10-3 and J usage is TRBJ2-3, with 14 positions matching TRBD2. The germline CDR1 and CDR2 sequences are ENHRY and SYGVKD. The CDR3 loop spans 18 amino acids. With 6 bases clipped from V and 2 bases from J, the junction kept 10 bases outside the gene matches. CDR3 amino acids: CAIRPGLAGEEYTDTQYF. In DNA, the CDR3 is TGTGCCATCAGGCCGGGACTAGCGGGAGAGGAGTACACAGATACGCAGTATTTT.

The chain recombines TRBV10-2 with TRBJ2-7; D is possibly TRBD1 or TRBD2 (5 bases each). Germline V lookup: CDR1 WSHSY, CDR2 SAAADI. The CDR3 spans 14 residues. The V and J ends lost 5 bases and 3 bases respectively, with 14 bases between them. CDR3 in DNA: TGCGCCAGCAGTCGGGACCAAACTGGCTACGAGCAGTACTTC. This encodes CASSRDQTGYEQYF.

The chain has TRBV18 and TRBJ1-3; no reliable D call. The CDR3 has 13 residues. Per germline, CDR1 KGHSH and CDR2 LQKENI. Trimming shortened V by 2 bases and J by 1 base, and 3 bases separated the two germline ends. The CDR3 region has the DNA TGTGCCAGCTCACCAGGTTCTGGAAACACCATATATTTT. Encoded protein: CASSPGSGNTIYF. Using reference TRBV18 and TRBJ1-3 for the parts outside the CDR3, the full variable domain is NAGVMQNPRHLVRRRGQEARLRCSPMKGHSHVYWYRQLPEEGLKFMVYLQKENIIDESGMPKERFSAEFPKEGPSILRIQQVVRGDSAAYFCASSPGSGNTIYFGEGSWLTVV.

The rearrangement joins TRBV30 to TRBJ2-3, with D hard to call. From germline, CDR1 is GTSNPN and CDR2 SVGIG (reference sequence). V was cut by 0 bases and J by 0 bases, with 10 bases left in between. This CDR3 has 15 residues. For the CDR3, the DNA is TGTGCCTGGAGTGTAGGCCAGGACAGCACAGATACGCAGTATTTT. It codes for CAWSVGQDSTDTQYF.

The V call is TRBV6-1, the J call TRBJ2-7; D gene uncertain. Germline assignment: CDR1 MNHNS and CDR2 SASEGT. The length of the CDR3 is 13 residues. V dropped 2 bases and J dropped 5 bases, with 10 bases sitting between them. The CDR3 DNA sequence: TGTGCCAGCAGTGAAAGCCAGTATAACGAGCAGTACTTC. Translating gives CASSESQYNEQYF.

This clone was counted between two and nine times. This chain links TRBV7-3 with TRBJ1-1; TRBD1 is a possible D gene (6 bases). V was pared by 1 base and J by 5 bases, with 14 bases between. CDR1 and CDR2 (germline): SGHTA, FQGTGA. The CDR3 runs to 15 residues. The CDR3 region has the DNA TGTGCCAGCAGCTTAATAAGCGGGGGCACGACTGAAGCTTTCTTT. Translated, it gives CASSLISGGTTEAFF.

CDR3 DNA sequence: TGTGCCAGCAGCGGAGACAGAGTCGAAAAACTGTTTTTT. It yields the protein CASSGDRVEKLFF. The V call is TRBV11-2, the J call TRBJ1-4, with D possibly matching TRBD1 (5 bases). V lost 5 bases to trimming and J lost 8 bases, with 12 bases between them. Germline CDR1 reads SGHAT; CDR2 reads FQNNGV. The CDR3 totals 13 residues.

The V and J genes are TRBV2 and TRBJ2-3; tentatively, D is TRBD1 (7 bases). Per germline, CDR1 SNHLY and CDR2 FYNNEI. This CDR3 has 15 residues. The V and J ends lost 8 bases and 1 base respectively, with 16 bases between them. In nucleotides, the CDR3 is TGTGCCAGCCGGGACAGAGGAGGGGGCACAGATACGCAGTATTTT. As protein: CASRDRGGGTDTQYF.

The chain combines TRBV7-6 with TRBJ2-5; tentatively, D is TRBD1 (5 bases). The germline V and J ends were trimmed by 2 bases and 1 base, with 11 bases remaining between them. This CDR3 is built from 15 residues. Germline values: CDR1 SGHVS, CDR2 FNYEAQ. CDR3 sequence: CASSLYDSFQETQYF. The CDR3 DNA follows: TGTGCCAGCAGCTTATACGACAGTTTCCAAGAGACCCAGTACTTC.

The chain carries TRBV6-6 and TRBJ2-5, with 7 bases aligning to TRBD2. Trimming cost V 2 bases and J 4 bases; bases outside gene matches: 7. Germline assignment: CDR1 MNHNY and CDR2 SVGAGI (reference sequence). This CDR3 is 15 amino acids long. CDR3 sequence reads: CASSYGGRTGETQYF. The CDR3 DNA follows: TGTGCCAGCAGTTACGGCGGGAGAACTGGAGAGACCCAGTACTTC.

The chain couples TRBV30 to TRBJ1-2; D is perhaps TRBD1 (5 bases). CDR3 size: 14 residues. Per germline, CDR1 GTSNPN and CDR2 SVGIG (reference sequence). Trimming stripped 6 bases from V and 5 bases from J, with 19 bases between. CDR3 in DNA: TGTGCCTGTCTCTTCCGCGGGACCCAATATGGCTACACCTTC. Protein product: CACLFRGTQYGYTF.

The gene calls are TRBV2 and TRBJ1-5, with TRBD1 matching over 7 bases. Trimming removed 10 bases from V and 0 bases from J; junction bases left unmatched: 9. The germline gives CDR1 SNHLY, CDR2 FYNNEI. The length of the CDR3 is 15 residues. The CDR3 loop reads CATQGVGYSNQPQHF. The DNA for the CDR3 is TGTGCCACCCAGGGGGTTGGCTATAGCAATCAGCCCCAGCATTTT. Full variable domain (missing parts from reference TRBV2 and TRBJ1-5): EPEVTQTPSHQVTQMGQEVILRCVPISNHLYFYWYRQILGQKVEFLVSFYNNEISEKSEIFDDQFSVERPDGSNFTLKIRSTKLEDSAMYFCATQGVGYSNQPQHFGDGTRLSIL.

V gene TRBV5-8 combines with J gene TRBJ2-5; D is unclear. Germline CDR1 reads SGHTS; CDR2 reads YDEGEE. The V end was cut by 0 bases, the J end by 6 bases, with 12 bases between. The CDR3 spans 14 residues. CDR3 in DNA: TGTGCCAGCAGCTTGGACAGTTCTAAAAAGACCCAGTACTTC. The encoded protein is CASSLDSSKKTQYF. The full variable domain, rest sourced from reference TRBV5-8 and TRBJ2-5, is EAGVTQSPTHLIKTRGQQATLRCSPISGHTSVYWYQQALGLGLQFLLWYDEGEERNRGNFPPRFSGRQFPNYSSELNVNALELEDSALYLCASSLDSSKKTQYFGPGTRLLVL.

This chain links TRBV28 with TRBJ1-4, with D perhaps TRBD1 (5 bases). V gave up 2 bases and J gave up 12 bases, with 16 bases separating them. Germline CDR1 reads MDHEN; CDR2 reads SYDVKM. The CDR3 is 14 amino acids. The CDR3 is CASSLRQPFRELFF. The CDR3 DNA reads as TGTGCCAGCAGTTTAAGACAGCCCTTCAGGGAACTGTTTTTT.

The J gene is TRBJ1-2, the V gene TRBV2, with D possibly matching TRBD1 (5 bases). The CDR3 runs 16 residues. The germline V gene encodes CDR1 SNHLY and CDR2 FYNNEI. V lost 2 bases to trimming and J lost 7 bases, with 20 bases between them. The CDR3 reads CASSERGLTVGGGYTF. The CDR3 DNA reads TGTGCCAGCAGTGAAAGGGGTCTGACGGTGGGAGGTGGCTACACCTTC.